One and the same sample provided the 30 T cell receptor beta chains below, sequenced in a study of T cell changes during pregnancy in multiple sclerosis. TCRdb keeps only in-frame clones here, not all; method: immunoSEQ multiplex PCR. The sample contains 40,000 to 55,000 clones, roughly 88% of which appear only once. Sequenced material: peripheral blood, taken in the second trimester of pregnancy. The receptors stem from a female donor in good health, enrolled as a control in a pregnancy study.

Only one count was recorded for this clone. The chain links TRBV6-5 to TRBJ2-7; the D gene is possibly TRBD1 (6 bases). Trimming took off 2 bases at V and 3 bases at J, with 8 bases between the two ends. The CDR3 runs 13 residues. In germline, CDR1 is MNHEY, CDR2 SVGAGI. In DNA form, the CDR3 reads TGTGCCAGCAGTTACCAGGGGAACTACGAGCAGTACTTC. Protein product: CASSYQGNYEQYF.

V usage is TRBV7-8 and J usage is TRBJ2-4, with 10 bases lining up with TRBD2. The CDR3 loop spans 15 amino acids. Germline V gene lookup returns CDR1 SGHVS and CDR2 FQNEAQ. The trim removed 2 bases at V and 7 bases at J, leaving 5 bases unmatched. The CDR3 DNA sequence: TGTGCCAGCAGCTTACTAGCGGGAGTTTGGAACATTCAGTACTTC. Translation gives CASSLLAGVWNIQYF.

The chain combines TRBV10-3 with TRBJ2-1; 9 nucleotides line up with TRBD2. Per the germline V gene, CDR1 is ENHRY and CDR2 is SYGVKD. Trimming took 11 bases from V and 5 from J; bases not matched to a gene: 4. This CDR3 region has 12 residues. Written as DNA, the CDR3 is TGTGCCTCTAGCGGGACAAACAATGAGCAGTTCTTC. It encodes CASSGTNNEQFF.

Only a few counts were recorded for this clone. The chain links TRBV6-1 to TRBJ1-3, with D hard to call. The CDR3 has 14 residues. Deletions cut 2 bases from V and 0 bases from J, with 5 bases between. Germline V CDR1 and CDR2: MNHNS, SASEGT. The CDR3 nucleotides read TGTGCCAGCAGTGAATCTCTCTCTGGAAACACCATATATTTT. Amino acid sequence: CASSESLSGNTIYF.

The rearrangement uses TRBV7-2 and TRBJ1-1, with D maybe TRBD1 (6 bases). CDR3 length: 15 amino acids. Germline CDR1 reads SGHTA; CDR2 reads FQGNSA. V was clipped by 1 base and J by 11 bases, with 20 bases between them. The CDR3 sequence is CASSLGDRLYTEAFF. In DNA, the CDR3 is TGTGCCAGCAGCTTAGGAGACAGGTTGTACACGGAGGCTTTCTTT.

V usage is TRBV6-5 and J usage is TRBJ1-5; 7 bases are a match to TRBD1. Germline loops: CDR1 MNHEY, CDR2 SVGAGI. With 6 bases clipped from V and 3 bases from J, the junction kept 8 bases outside the gene matches. The CDR3 has 15 amino acids. The chain's CDR3 is CASSLRQGHNQPQHF. CDR3 in DNA: TGTGCCAGCAGCCTTCGACAGGGCCACAATCAGCCCCAGCATTTT.

The chain combines TRBV6-5 with TRBJ1-4; 10 nucleotides align to TRBD1. This CDR3 is built from 15 residues. V lost 6 bases, J lost 2 bases, and 3 bases stayed unmatched. Germline V gene data show CDR1 as MNHEY and CDR2 as SVGAGI. Written as DNA, the CDR3 is TGTGCCAGCAGGAGGACAGGGGGGACTAATGAAAAACTGTTTTTT. This gives the protein CASRRTGGTNEKLFF.

This chain uses TRBV2 with TRBJ1-2; no reliable D call. V was shortened by 7 bases and J by 13 bases, with 10 bases between the two germline ends. The germline V gene has CDR1 SNHLY and CDR2 FYNNEI. The CDR3 is 9 amino acids. The CDR3 here is CASMAGGTF. DNA for the CDR3: TGTGCCAGCATGGCGGGTGGCACCTTC.

The rearrangement joins TRBV19 to TRBJ1-1, with TRBD1 as a possible D gene (5 bases). The germline V gene encodes CDR1 LNHDA and CDR2 SQIVND (reference sequence). CDR3 size: 14 residues. With 3 bases removed from V and 0 bases from J, the gap between germline ends came to 8 bases. For the CDR3, the DNA is TGTGCCAGTAGTATGGGGGGAATGAACACTGAAGCTTTCTTT. Translated: CASSMGGMNTEAFF.

The gene calls are TRBV4-1 and TRBJ2-2; 13 nucleotides agree with TRBD2. Germline loops: CDR1 MGHRA, CDR2 YSYEKL. The CDR3 extends over 17 amino acids. After removal of 4 bases from V and 5 bases from J, the junction contained 7 bases not matched to a gene. Written as DNA, the CDR3 is TGCGCCAGCAGCCGAGTGGGGGGACTAGCGGGGACCGGGGAGCTGTTTTTT. Its protein product is CASSRVGGLAGTGELFF.

V is TRBV6-5 and J is TRBJ1-1; 7 positions match TRBD1. V dropped 7 bases and J dropped 1; count of bases not matched to a gene: 3. Germline V gene data show CDR1 as MNHEY and CDR2 as SVGAGI. The CDR3 is 13 residues long. CDR3 in DNA: TGTGCCAGCAACCGACAGGGGAACACTGAAGCTTTCTTT. It is translated as CASNRQGNTEAFF.

This chain joins TRBV7-7 and TRBJ2-5, with a weak D call TRBD1 (6 bases). Deletions cut 0 bases from V and 6 bases from J, with 8 bases between. The germline V gene has CDR1 SSHAT and CDR2 FNYEAQ (reference sequence). The CDR3 is 13 amino acids. CDR3 sequence: CASSLAWGQTQYF. Written as DNA, the CDR3 is TGTGCCAGCAGCTTAGCCTGGGGGCAGACCCAGTACTTC.

The V and J genes are TRBV29-1 and TRBJ2-7, with D maybe TRBD1 (5 bases). There are 14 residues in the CDR3. V lost 5 bases and J 0 bases, leaving 14 bases between the germline ends. Germline V CDR1 and CDR2: SQVTM, ANQGSEA. The DNA of the CDR3 is TGCAGCGTTTTTGACAGTTCGGGCTCCTACGAGCAGTACTTC. It translates to CSVFDSSGSYEQYF.

This chain joins TRBV5-1 and TRBJ2-1; 7 bases align to TRBD2. The V gene end was trimmed by 0 bases and the J gene end by 0 bases; junction bases not matched to a gene: 3. The length of the CDR3 is 16 residues. The germline V gene encodes CDR1 SGHRS and CDR2 YFSETQ. CDR3 sequence reads: CASSLGGSFSYNEQFF. Here the CDR3 DNA reads TGCGCCAGCAGCTTGGGCGGGAGTTTCTCCTACAATGAGCAGTTCTTC.

The gene calls are TRBV9 and TRBJ2-6; perhaps TRBD1 as D (5 bases). Trimming stripped 0 bases from V and 0 bases from J, with 13 bases between. The CDR3 runs 18 residues. Germline-derived CDR1 and CDR2 are SGDLS and YYNGEE. The CDR3 DNA reads as TGTGCCAGCAGCGTAGCGTATCAGGGCTTCTCTGGGGCCAACGTCCTGACTTTC. It encodes CASSVAYQGFSGANVLTF.

This clone appeared a single time. The V gene is TRBV27, the J gene TRBJ2-1; TRBD2 matches at 11 bases. This CDR3 region has 14 residues. CDR1 and CDR2 from the germline V gene are MNHEY and SMNVEV (reference sequence). Trimming at V came to 10 bases and at J to 2 bases, leaving 4 bases not matched to a gene. Here the CDR3 DNA reads TGTGCCACTACGACTAGCGGGACCTACAATGAGCAGTTCTTC. Protein product: CATTTSGTYNEQFF.

The J gene is TRBJ2-5, the V gene TRBV7-8, with 10 bases aligning to TRBD2. Germline V gives CDR1 SGHVS, CDR2 FQNEAQ. V was pared by 2 bases and J by 6 bases, with 6 bases of the junction left unmatched. The CDR3 consists of 15 residues. The CDR3 is CASSLQAGGPKTQYF. The DNA for the CDR3 is TGTGCCAGCAGCTTACAAGCGGGGGGGCCGAAGACCCAGTACTTC.

In its sample, this clone was seen a few times. The chain has TRBV29-1 and TRBJ1-2, with D tentatively TRBD1 (5 bases). The germline V gene has CDR1 SQVTM and CDR2 ANQGSEA. CDR3 length: 13 amino acids. Trimming removed 0 bases at V and 10 bases at J, with 15 bases between. The CDR3 loop reads CSVEDLSGTPYTF. The CDR3 DNA follows: TGCAGCGTTGAAGATCTAAGCGGGACGCCCTACACCTTC.

CDR3 protein: CASSWTRADTQYF. The CDR3 DNA sequence: TGCGCCAGCAGTTGGACTAGAGCAGATACGCAGTATTTT. The rearrangement links TRBV5-1 to TRBJ2-3, with 7 bases fitting TRBD2. Germline values: CDR1 SGHRS, CDR2 YFSETQ. The trim removed 5 bases at V and 4 bases at J, leaving 4 bases unmatched. This CDR3 spans 13 amino acids.

V is TRBV11-3 and J is TRBJ2-3; TRBD2 might be the D (5 bases). The germline V gene has CDR1 SGHNT and CDR2 YENEEA. This CDR3 has 15 amino acids. V lost 3 bases to trimming and J lost 0 bases, with 10 bases between them. The chain's CDR3 is CASSLSGTSTDTQYF. The CDR3, as DNA: TGTGCCAGCAGCTTGAGCGGCACTAGCACAGATACGCAGTATTTT.

This sequence joins TRBV5-1 and TRBJ2-7; D may be TRBD1 (6 bases). Deletions cut 4 bases from V and 4 bases from J, with 9 bases between. The germline gives CDR1 SGHRS, CDR2 YFSETQ. This CDR3 spans 12 amino acids. Here the CDR3 reads CASSVDRYEQYF. The CDR3 DNA reads as TGCGCCAGCAGCGTAGACAGGTACGAGCAGTACTTC.

The chain is built from TRBV7-2 and TRBJ1-5; weak D call: TRBD1 (5 bases). CDR3 length: 14 residues. The V end was cut by 0 bases, the J end by 6 bases, with 9 bases between. Germline loops: CDR1 SGHTA, CDR2 FQGNSA. The CDR3 sequence: CASSLAGGVQPQHF. Here the CDR3 DNA reads TGTGCCAGCAGCTTAGCGGGGGGGGTTCAGCCCCAGCATTTT.

The chain uses TRBV18 and TRBJ1-2; 7 bases align to TRBD1. The CDR3 is 20 amino acids. With 3 bases clipped from V and 0 bases from J, the junction kept 19 bases outside the gene matches. Germline values: CDR1 KGHSH, CDR2 LQKENI. CDR3 loop: CASSPWASQGDYSANYGYTF. CDR3 DNA sequence: TGTGCCAGCTCACCGTGGGCTAGTCAGGGGGATTATTCTGCTAACTATGGCTACACCTTC.

The chain couples TRBV10-3 to TRBJ2-1, with 7 bases lining up with TRBD2. V lost 4 bases and J lost 13; bases outside the gene matches: 7. This CDR3 contains 12 residues. Germline assignment: CDR1 ENHRY and CDR2 SYGVKD. The CDR3 spells CAISGEGLEQFF. The CDR3 nucleotides read TGTGCCATCAGTGGGGAAGGACTAGAACAGTTCTTC.

This chain links TRBV7-9 with TRBJ2-1; 8 bases fit TRBD1. V shed 5 bases and J 4 bases; nucleotides not matched to a gene: 10. CDR3 length: 16 residues. In germline, CDR1 is SEHNR, CDR2 FQNEAQ (reference sequence). CDR3 coding DNA: TGTGCCAGCAGCGGAAGGGGGACAGGAGGATACAATGAGCAGTTCTTC. This sequence encodes CASSGRGTGGYNEQFF.

V is TRBV29-1 and J is TRBJ1-1; 8 bases fit TRBD1. The CDR3 spans 13 residues. Germline-derived CDR1 and CDR2 are SQVTM and ANQGSEA. V shed 4 bases and J 5 bases; nucleotides not matched to a gene: 6. The CDR3 loop reads CSVAGQGSTEAFF. The CDR3 DNA is TGCAGCGTTGCCGGACAGGGATCGACTGAAGCTTTCTTT.

The chain links TRBV27 to TRBJ1-4; D might be TRBD1 (6 bases). This CDR3 spans 16 amino acids. Germline V gives CDR1 MNHEY, CDR2 SMNVEV (reference sequence). V was cut by 2 bases and J by 0 bases, with 10 bases left in between. For the CDR3, the DNA is TGTGCCAGCAGTTTAGCAGGGGTCGCAACTAATGAAAAACTGTTTTTT. It encodes CASSLAGVATNEKLFF. Full variable domain (outside the CDR3, taken from reference TRBV27 and TRBJ1-4): EAQVTQNPRYLITVTGKKLTVTCSQNMNHEYMSWYRQDPGLGLRQIYYSMNVEVTDKGDVPEGYKVSRKEKRNFPLILESPSPNQTSLYFCASSLAGVATNEKLFFGSGTQLSVL.

The CDR3 DNA follows: TGTGCCATCAGTGAGTCAACTAGCCTGTACCAAGAGACCCAGTACTTC. Encoded protein: CAISESTSLYQETQYF. This chain links TRBV10-3 with TRBJ2-5, with a weak D call TRBD2 (6 bases). Germline lookup yields CDR1 ENHRY and CDR2 SYGVKD. The V end was cut by 0 bases, the J end by 0 bases, with 11 bases between. The CDR3 loop spans 16 amino acids.

The chain employs TRBV6-5 and TRBJ1-1, with D hard to call. Trimming shortened V by 7 bases and J by 4 bases, and 13 bases separated the two germline ends. The germline CDR1 and CDR2 sequences are MNHEY and SVGAGI. This CDR3 is 13 amino acids long. CDR3 loop: CASTRGWGTEAFF. The CDR3 DNA reads as TGTGCCAGCACCCGGGGATGGGGCACTGAAGCTTTCTTT.

The rearrangement uses TRBV19 and TRBJ1-2, with D possibly being TRBD1 (5 bases). The germline V gene encodes CDR1 LNHDA and CDR2 SQIVND (reference sequence). Deletions cut 6 bases from V and 5 bases from J, with 19 bases between. The CDR3 is made up of 15 amino acids. CDR3 in DNA: TGTGCCAGTAGCCTGACCCAGGGCTCGAGGTATGGCTACACCTTC. This gives the protein CASSLTQGSRYGYTF.